What follows describes a single TCR beta chain. What it binds is unknown. This sample was included in a study of T cells in Graves' hyperthyroidism and ophthalmopathy. Study-wide context: Peripheral blood was secured at the point of initial diagnosis, before any treatment. Study conclusions and caveats: In the blood, most expanded thyroid clonotypes above 0.001 appeared as well. A 13 V-J signature model discriminated ophthalmopathy versus stable hyperthyroidism.

TCR beta CDR3 sequences were amplified from RNA transcripts. During a first-round RT-PCR of the TCR CDR3, the HTBI primer set was used. TCRdb recomputed calls from the multiplex PCR reads with MiXCR, one row per CDR3 protein. The profile covers 460,000 or so distinct CDR3 sequences, with approximately 15% appearing a single time and about a sixth taken by the ten largest. Each 10 ml fresh peripheral blood draw supplied the PBMCs. This CDR3 region has 15 residues. Germline CDR1 KGHSH, CDR2 LQKENI. The V segment lost 3 bases and the J segment 6 bases; nucleotides outside the gene matches: 8. Sequenced material: blood. This chain joins TRBV18 and TRBJ2-3; 8 positions match TRBD2. The clonotype originates from a woman aged 18-35 years with Graves' hyperthyroidism. The CDR3 DNA reads TGTGCCAGCTCACCCGGGCCAGCGGGAGTGGATACGCAGTATTTT. Protein: CASSPGPAGVDTQYF.